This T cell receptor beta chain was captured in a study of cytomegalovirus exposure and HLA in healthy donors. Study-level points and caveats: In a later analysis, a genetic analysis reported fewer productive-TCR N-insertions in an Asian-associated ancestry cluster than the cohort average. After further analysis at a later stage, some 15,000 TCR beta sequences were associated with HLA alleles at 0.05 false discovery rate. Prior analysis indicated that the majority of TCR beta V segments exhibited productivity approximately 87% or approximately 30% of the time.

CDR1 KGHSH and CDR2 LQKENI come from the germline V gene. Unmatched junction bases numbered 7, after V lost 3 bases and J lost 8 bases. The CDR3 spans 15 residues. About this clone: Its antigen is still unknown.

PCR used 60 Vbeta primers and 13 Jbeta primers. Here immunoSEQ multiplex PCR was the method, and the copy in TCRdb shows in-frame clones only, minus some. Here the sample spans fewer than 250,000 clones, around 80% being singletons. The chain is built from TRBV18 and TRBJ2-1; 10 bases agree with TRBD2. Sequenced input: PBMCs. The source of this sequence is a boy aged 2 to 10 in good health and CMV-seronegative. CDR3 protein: CASSPSGLASYEQFF. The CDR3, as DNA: TGTGCCAGCTCACCGTCGGGACTAGCGTCTTATGAGCAGTTCTTC.